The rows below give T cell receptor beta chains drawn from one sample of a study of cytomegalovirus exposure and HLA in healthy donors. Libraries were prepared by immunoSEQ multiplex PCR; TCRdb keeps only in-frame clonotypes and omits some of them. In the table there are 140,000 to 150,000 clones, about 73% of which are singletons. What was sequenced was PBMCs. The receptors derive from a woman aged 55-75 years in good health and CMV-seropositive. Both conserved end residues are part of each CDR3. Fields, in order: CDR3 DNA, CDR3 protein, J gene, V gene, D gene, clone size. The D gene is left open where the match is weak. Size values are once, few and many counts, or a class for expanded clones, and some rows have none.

DNA: TGTGCCAGCAGTACCAGGGGGTATGAGCAGTTCTTC; CDR3: CASSTRGYEQFF; J: TRBJ2-1; V: TRBV6-1; D: TRBD1; size: .
DNA: TGTGCCAGCAGCTTGGGGACTAGCGGGAGGAATGAGCAGTTCTTC; CDR3: CASSLGTSGRNEQFF; J: TRBJ2-1; V: TRBV5-8; D: TRBD2; size: .
DNA: TGTGCCAGCCCGACTCCCCACCCGGGACAGGGGACAGATACGCAGTATTTT; CDR3: CASPTPHPGQGTDTQYF; J: TRBJ2-3; V: TRBV2; D: TRBD1; size: .
DNA: TGTGCCAGCAGCATTAACGCCGGGATTGTTGAAGCTTTCTTT; CDR3: CASSINAGIVEAFF; J: TRBJ1-1; V: TRBV5-6; D: .; size: .
DNA: TGTGCCAGCAGCTTGTCAGCCTACGAGCAGTACTTC; CDR3: CASSLSAYEQYF; J: TRBJ2-7; V: TRBV7-9; D: .; size: .
DNA: TGTGCCAGCAGTGAAGCGCTTCAGGGGCCGGGGCCCCAGCATTTT; CDR3: CASSEALQGPGPQHF; J: TRBJ1-5; V: TRBV6-1; D: .; size: once
DNA: TGTGCCAGCAGTTTGGCGACTAGCGGGAGCTACGAGCAGTACTTC; CDR3: CASSLATSGSYEQYF; J: TRBJ2-7; V: TRBV27; D: TRBD2; size: .
DNA: TGCAGCGTTGGTTGGACAGGGGGCCATAGAGACGAGCAGTACTTC; CDR3: CSVGWTGGHRDEQYF; J: TRBJ2-7; V: TRBV29-1; D: TRBD1; size: .
DNA: TGCGCCAGCACTACAGACAGCATGAACACTGAAGCTTTCTTT; CDR3: CASTTDSMNTEAFF; J: TRBJ1-1; V: TRBV5-1; D: .; size: .
DNA: TGTGCCAGCAGTGACACCAGCGGGAGTTACAATGAGCAGTTCTTC; CDR3: CASSDTSGSYNEQFF; J: TRBJ2-1; V: TRBV2; D: TRBD2; size: .
DNA: TGTGCCAGTAGTATTCAAACAGGGGGCGATGGCTACACCTTC; CDR3: CASSIQTGGDGYTF; J: TRBJ1-2; V: TRBV19; D: TRBD1; size: .
DNA: TGTGCCAGCAGACCAGGAGGTACAGGGGGACATGGCTACACCTTC; CDR3: CASRPGGTGGHGYTF; J: TRBJ1-2; V: TRBV7-8; D: TRBD1; size: few
DNA: TGTGCCAGCAGATCCCAGGGTGACAGGGGGACCTATGGCTACACCTTC; CDR3: CASRSQGDRGTYGYTF; J: TRBJ1-2; V: TRBV28; D: TRBD1; size: .
DNA: TGTGCCAGCAGTCCGCCGGGACAGGGAAATCAGCCCCAGCATTTT; CDR3: CASSPPGQGNQPQHF; J: TRBJ1-5; V: TRBV28; D: TRBD1; size: .
DNA: TGCGCCAGCACCTCTCCAGGGAGGGCTGAAGCTTTCTTT; CDR3: CASTSPGRAEAFF; J: TRBJ1-1; V: TRBV5-1; D: .; size: few
DNA: TGTGTAACTGGGGACATGAACACTGAAGCTTTCTTT; CDR3: CVTGDMNTEAFF; J: TRBJ1-1; V: TRBV28; D: .; size: .
DNA: TGTGCCAGCAGCACAGGGGGCGCCAACGGCTACACCTTC; CDR3: CASSTGGANGYTF; J: TRBJ1-2; V: TRBV25-1; D: TRBD1; size: .
DNA: TGTGCCAGCGCTGGGGGACAAGGGTCCTACAATGAGCAGTTCTTC; CDR3: CASAGGQGSYNEQFF; J: TRBJ2-1; V: TRBV11-3; D: .; size: .
DNA: TGTGCCAGTAGTATTTTTGGAGGCCCTAATCAGCCCCAGCATTTT; CDR3: CASSIFGGPNQPQHF; J: TRBJ1-5; V: TRBV19; D: .; size: .
DNA: TGCGCCAGCAGGGATCGGACTAGAGGGACCTACGAGCAGTACTTC; CDR3: CASRDRTRGTYEQYF; J: TRBJ2-7; V: TRBV10-1; D: TRBD2; size: .
DNA: TGTGCCAGCAGCGACGATTGGACAGCAGTCTCTGGAAACACCATATATTTT; CDR3: CASSDDWTAVSGNTIYF; J: TRBJ1-3; V: TRBV9; D: .; size: .
DNA: TGTGCCAGCAGTGGCGCGGGGAGCACAGATACGCAGTATTTT; CDR3: CASSGAGSTDTQYF; J: TRBJ2-3; V: TRBV6-1; D: .; size: .
DNA: TGTGCCAGTGGAAGTATAGTAAGGGGGCGCGGCTACACCTTC; CDR3: CASGSIVRGRGYTF; J: TRBJ1-2; V: TRBV19; D: TRBD1; size: .
DNA: TGCGCCAGCAGCTTGGAGGGGACAGACAATCAGCCCCAGCATTTT; CDR3: CASSLEGTDNQPQHF; J: TRBJ1-5; V: TRBV5-1; D: TRBD1; size: .
DNA: TGTGCCAGCAGCAAATCGACTAGTTGGGAGCAGTACTTC; CDR3: CASSKSTSWEQYF; J: TRBJ2-7; V: TRBV9; D: .; size: medium-sized
DNA: TGTGCCAGCAGTTCCCGAGGAAGGACCATATATTTT; CDR3: CASSSRGRTIYF; J: TRBJ1-3; V: TRBV28; D: .; size: .
DNA: TGTGCCAGCAGTTTATCTAGTCAGGGGACTCAGCCCCAGCATTTT; CDR3: CASSLSSQGTQPQHF; J: TRBJ1-5; V: TRBV27; D: .; size: .
DNA: TGCGCCAGCAGCTCAGGACTAGCGGGTTCAGGGGAGCAGTTCTTC; CDR3: CASSSGLAGSGEQFF; J: TRBJ2-1; V: TRBV5-1; D: TRBD2; size: .
DNA: TGTGCCAGCAGCCAAGTCCCAGGGGTGACTGAAGCTTTCTTT; CDR3: CASSQVPGVTEAFF; J: TRBJ1-1; V: TRBV14; D: .; size: .
DNA: TGCGCCAGCAGCTTGGAGGGGACAGTCTACGAGCAGTACTTC; CDR3: CASSLEGTVYEQYF; J: TRBJ2-7; V: TRBV5-1; D: TRBD1; size: few
DNA: TGTGCCAGCAGCCCATACAGGGATAAAGATACGCAGTATTTT; CDR3: CASSPYRDKDTQYF; J: TRBJ2-3; V: TRBV11-2; D: .; size: .
DNA: TGCGCCACCTCGGGACAGAACACTGAAGCTTTCTTT; CDR3: CATSGQNTEAFF; J: TRBJ1-1; V: TRBV5-1; D: .; size: .
DNA: TGTGCCAGCAGCCCCCAGTACCAAGAGACCCAGTACTTC; CDR3: CASSPQYQETQYF; J: TRBJ2-5; V: TRBV27; D: .; size: few
DNA: TGTGCCAGTAGCTCTCTCGGCAAGGGCAGGGGTCTATTGAATCAGCCCCAGCATTTT; CDR3: CASSSLGKGRGLLNQPQHF; J: TRBJ1-5; V: TRBV19; D: .; size: .
DNA: TGTGCCAGCAGTTCCGGTGTGGGGCATTCACCCCTCCACTTT; CDR3: CASSSGVGHSPLHF; J: TRBJ1-6; V: TRBV6-5; D: .; size: .
DNA: TGTGCCAGCTCACCTAATACAGGGGTTGGAGATACGCAGTATTTT; CDR3: CASSPNTGVGDTQYF; J: TRBJ2-3; V: TRBV18; D: TRBD1; size: few
DNA: TGTGCCAGCAGCTACCAGGGCGGACCATCCTACGAGCAGTACTTC; CDR3: CASSYQGGPSYEQYF; J: TRBJ2-7; V: TRBV9; D: .; size: few
DNA: TGTGCCAGCAGCTTAGCCGCAAGGACAAGGGGTAATGAAAAACTGTTTTTT; CDR3: CASSLAARTRGNEKLFF; J: TRBJ1-4; V: TRBV11-2; D: .; size: .
DNA: TGTGCCAGCCGGGGGGCAGGGGCCTACGAGCAGTACTTC; CDR3: CASRGAGAYEQYF; J: TRBJ2-7; V: TRBV2; D: .; size: once
DNA: TGCAGCGTGGGGACTACGACAGATACGCAGTATTTT; CDR3: CSVGTTTDTQYF; J: TRBJ2-3; V: TRBV29-1; D: TRBD2; size: .
DNA: TGCGCCAGCAGCTTGATGGGACTAGCGGGAGTTGTGAACGAGCAGTACTTC; CDR3: CASSLMGLAGVVNEQYF; J: TRBJ2-7; V: TRBV5-1; D: TRBD2; size: .